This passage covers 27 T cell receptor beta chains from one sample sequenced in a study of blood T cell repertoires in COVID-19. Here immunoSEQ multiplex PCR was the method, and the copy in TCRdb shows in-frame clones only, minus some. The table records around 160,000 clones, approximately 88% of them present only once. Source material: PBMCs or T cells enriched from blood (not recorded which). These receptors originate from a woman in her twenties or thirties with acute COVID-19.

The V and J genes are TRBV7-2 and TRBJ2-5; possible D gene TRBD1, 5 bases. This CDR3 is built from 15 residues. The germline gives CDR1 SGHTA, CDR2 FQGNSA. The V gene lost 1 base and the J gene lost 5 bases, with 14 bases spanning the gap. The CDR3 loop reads CASSLGQGGSETQYF. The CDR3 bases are TGTGCCAGCAGCTTAGGTCAGGGTGGGTCGGAGACCCAGTACTTC.

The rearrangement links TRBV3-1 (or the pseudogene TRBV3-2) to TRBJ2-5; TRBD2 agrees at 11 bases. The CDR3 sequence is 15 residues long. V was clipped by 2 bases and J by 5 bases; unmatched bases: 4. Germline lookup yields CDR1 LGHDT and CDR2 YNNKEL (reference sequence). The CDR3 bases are TGTGCCAGCAGCCAACTAGCGGGAGGCCCGGAGACCCAGTACTTC. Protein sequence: CASSQLAGGPETQYF.

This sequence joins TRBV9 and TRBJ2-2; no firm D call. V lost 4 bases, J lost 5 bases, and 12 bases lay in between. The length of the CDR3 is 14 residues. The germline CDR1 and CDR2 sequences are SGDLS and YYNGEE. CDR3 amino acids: CASSSRSGTGELFF. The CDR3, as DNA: TGTGCCAGCAGCTCCCGTTCCGGGACCGGGGAGCTGTTTTTT.

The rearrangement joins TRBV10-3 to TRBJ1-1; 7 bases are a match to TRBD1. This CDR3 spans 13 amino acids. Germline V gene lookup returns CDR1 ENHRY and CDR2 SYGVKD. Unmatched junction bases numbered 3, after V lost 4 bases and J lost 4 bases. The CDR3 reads CAISVPGGTEAFF. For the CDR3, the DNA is TGTGCCATCAGTGTACCAGGGGGCACTGAAGCTTTCTTT.

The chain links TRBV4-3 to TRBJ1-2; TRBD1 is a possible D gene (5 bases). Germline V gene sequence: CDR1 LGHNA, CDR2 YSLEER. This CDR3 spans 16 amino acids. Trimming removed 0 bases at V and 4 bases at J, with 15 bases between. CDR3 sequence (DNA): TGCGCCAGCAGCCAAGAAAGCCGGGGGGGAGCCTATGGCTACACCTTC. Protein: CASSQESRGGAYGYTF.

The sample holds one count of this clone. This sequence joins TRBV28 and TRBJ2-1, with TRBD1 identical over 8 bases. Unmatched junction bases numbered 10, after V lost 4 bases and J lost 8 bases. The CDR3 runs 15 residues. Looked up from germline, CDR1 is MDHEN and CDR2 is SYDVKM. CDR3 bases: TGTGCCAGCAGTTCGACAGGGGAGATTTTTGATGAGCAGTTCTTC. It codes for CASSSTGEIFDEQFF.

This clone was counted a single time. The CDR3 loop reads CASSSGQGTEAFF. CDR3 sequence (DNA): TGTGCCAGCAGCTCGGGACAGGGGACTGAAGCTTTCTTT. This chain connects TRBV11-2 to TRBJ1-1; 10 bases fit TRBD1. The CDR3 has 13 residues. Trimming at V came to 4 bases and at J to 5 bases, leaving 1 base not matched to a gene. Germline V gene lookup returns CDR1 SGHAT and CDR2 FQNNGV. The full variable domain, completed using reference TRBV11-2 and TRBJ1-1, is EAGVAQSPRYKIIEKRQSVAFWCNPISGHATLYWYQQILGQGPKLLIQFQNNGVVDDSQLPKDRFSAERLKGVDSTLKIQPAKLEDSAVYLCASSSGQGTEAFFGQGTRLTVV.

The CDR3 region is CASSQGVSGSCALHF. CDR3 sequence (DNA): TGCGCCAGCAGTCAGGGTGTGTCAGGGTCTTGTGCCCTCCACTTT. V usage is TRBV23-1 and J usage is TRBJ1-6; maybe TRBD1 (5 bases). TRBV23-1 is an ORF, and what it does is uncertain. The length of the CDR3 is 15 residues. V was cut by 3 bases and J by 14 bases, with 20 bases left in between.

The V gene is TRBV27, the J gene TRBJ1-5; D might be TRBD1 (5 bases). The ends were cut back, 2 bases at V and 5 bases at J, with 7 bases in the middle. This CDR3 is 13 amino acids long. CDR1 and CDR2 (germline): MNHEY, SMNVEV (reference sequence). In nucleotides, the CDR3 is TGTGCCAGCAGTTTAACAGGTCATCAGCCCCAGCATTTT. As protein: CASSLTGHQPQHF.

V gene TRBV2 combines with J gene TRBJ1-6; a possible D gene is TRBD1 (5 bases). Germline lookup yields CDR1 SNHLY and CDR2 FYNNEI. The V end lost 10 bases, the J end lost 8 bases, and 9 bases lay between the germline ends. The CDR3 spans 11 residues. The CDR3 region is CATCRDSPLHF. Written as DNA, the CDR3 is TGTGCCACCTGCAGGGATTCACCCCTCCACTTT.

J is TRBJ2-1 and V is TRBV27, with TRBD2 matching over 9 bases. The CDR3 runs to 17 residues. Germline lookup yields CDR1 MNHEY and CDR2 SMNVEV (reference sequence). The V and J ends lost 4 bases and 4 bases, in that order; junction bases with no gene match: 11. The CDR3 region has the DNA TGTGCCAGCAGTTACCAGCGGGAGGTGGGGTTTTACAATGAGCAGTTCTTC. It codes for CASSYQREVGFYNEQFF.

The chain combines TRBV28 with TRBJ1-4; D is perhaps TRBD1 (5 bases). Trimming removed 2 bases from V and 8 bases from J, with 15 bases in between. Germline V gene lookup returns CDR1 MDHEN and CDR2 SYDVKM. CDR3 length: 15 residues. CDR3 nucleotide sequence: TGTGCCAGCAGTTTAGGGGGACTGGGAAGGGAAAAACTGTTTTTT. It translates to CASSLGGLGREKLFF.

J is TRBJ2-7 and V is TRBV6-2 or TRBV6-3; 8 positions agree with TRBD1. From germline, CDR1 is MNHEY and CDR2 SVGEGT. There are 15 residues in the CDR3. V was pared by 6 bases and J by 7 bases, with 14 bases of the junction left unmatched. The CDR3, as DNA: TGTGCCAGCAGCTCGGCAGGGGGCGCGTTTCGGGAGCAGTACTTC. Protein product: CASSSAGGAFREQYF.

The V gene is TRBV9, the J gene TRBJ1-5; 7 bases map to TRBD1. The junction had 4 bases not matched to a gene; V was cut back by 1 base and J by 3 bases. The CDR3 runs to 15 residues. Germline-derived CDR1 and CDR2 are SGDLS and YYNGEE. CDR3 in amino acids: CASSVSGQVNQPQHF. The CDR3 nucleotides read TGTGCCAGCAGCGTAAGTGGACAGGTCAATCAGCCCCAGCATTTT.

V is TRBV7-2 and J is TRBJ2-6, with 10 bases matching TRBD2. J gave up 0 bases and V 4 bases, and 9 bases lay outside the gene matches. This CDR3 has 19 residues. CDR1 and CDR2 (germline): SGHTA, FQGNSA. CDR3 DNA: TGTGCCAGCAGCTCCCCCGGACTAGCGGTGAGCTCTGGGGCCAACGTCCTGACTTTC. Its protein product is CASSSPGLAVSSGANVLTF. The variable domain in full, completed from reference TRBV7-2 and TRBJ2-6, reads GAGVSQSPSNKVTEKGKDVELRCDPISGHTALYWYRQSLGQGLEFLIYFQGNSAPDKSGLPSDRFSAERTGGSVSTLTIQRTQQEDSAVYLCASSSPGLAVSSGANVLTFGAGSRLTVL.

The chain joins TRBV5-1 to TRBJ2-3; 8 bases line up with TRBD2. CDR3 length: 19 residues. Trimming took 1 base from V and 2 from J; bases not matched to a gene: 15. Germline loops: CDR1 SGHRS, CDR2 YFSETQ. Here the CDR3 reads CASSLFRVVVSGNTDTQYF. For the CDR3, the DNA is TGCGCCAGCAGCTTGTTTCGGGTTGTAGTTAGCGGGAACACAGATACGCAGTATTTT.

The CDR3 protein is CASSSGGANTEAFF. For the CDR3, the DNA is TGTGCCAGCAGTTCGGGGGGGGCGAACACTGAAGCTTTCTTT. The J gene is TRBJ1-1, the V gene TRBV28; D might be TRBD1 (6 bases). Trimming removed 4 bases from V and 1 base from J, with 10 bases in between. The length of the CDR3 is 14 residues. CDR1 is MDHEN and CDR2 is SYDVKM in the germline V gene.

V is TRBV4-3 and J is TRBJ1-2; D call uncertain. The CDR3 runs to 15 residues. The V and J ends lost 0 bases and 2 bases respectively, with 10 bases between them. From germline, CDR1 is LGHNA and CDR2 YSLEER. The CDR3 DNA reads TGCGCCAGCAGCCAAGAAGGAGGACGGAACTATGGCTACACCTTC. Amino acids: CASSQEGGRNYGYTF.

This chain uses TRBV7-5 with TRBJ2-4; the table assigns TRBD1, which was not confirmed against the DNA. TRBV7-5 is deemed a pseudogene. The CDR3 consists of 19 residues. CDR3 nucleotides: TGTGCCAGAAGCTTATCCACAGTAGAAGCCTCTCGAGCCAAAAACATTCAGTACTTC. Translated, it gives CARSLSTVEASRAKNIQYF.

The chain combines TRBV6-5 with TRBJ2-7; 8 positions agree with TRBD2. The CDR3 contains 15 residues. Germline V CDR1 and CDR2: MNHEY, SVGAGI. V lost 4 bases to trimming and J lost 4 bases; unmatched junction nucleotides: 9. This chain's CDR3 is CASSSDLSGIYEQYF. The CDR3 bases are TGTGCCAGCAGTTCCGACCTTAGCGGGATTTACGAGCAGTACTTC.

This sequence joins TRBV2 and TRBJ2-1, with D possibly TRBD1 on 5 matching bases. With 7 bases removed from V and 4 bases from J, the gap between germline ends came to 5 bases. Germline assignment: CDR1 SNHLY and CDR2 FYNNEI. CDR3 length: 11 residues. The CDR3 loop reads CASKGYNEQFF. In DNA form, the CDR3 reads TGTGCCAGCAAGGGGTACAATGAGCAGTTCTTC.

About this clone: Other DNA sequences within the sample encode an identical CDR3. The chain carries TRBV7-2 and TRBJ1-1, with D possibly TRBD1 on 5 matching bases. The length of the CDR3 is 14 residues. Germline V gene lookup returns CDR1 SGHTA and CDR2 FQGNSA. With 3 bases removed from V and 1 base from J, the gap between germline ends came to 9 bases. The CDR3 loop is CASSLGQGNTEAFF. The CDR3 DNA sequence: TGTGCCAGCAGCTTGGGGCAGGGGAACACTGAAGCTTTCTTT.

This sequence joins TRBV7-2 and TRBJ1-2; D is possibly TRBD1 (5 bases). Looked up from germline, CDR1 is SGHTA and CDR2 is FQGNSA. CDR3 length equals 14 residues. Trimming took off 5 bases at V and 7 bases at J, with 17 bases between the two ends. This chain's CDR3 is CASSPDSLIRGYTF. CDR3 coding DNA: TGTGCCAGCAGCCCTGACAGCTTGATCCGTGGCTACACCTTC.

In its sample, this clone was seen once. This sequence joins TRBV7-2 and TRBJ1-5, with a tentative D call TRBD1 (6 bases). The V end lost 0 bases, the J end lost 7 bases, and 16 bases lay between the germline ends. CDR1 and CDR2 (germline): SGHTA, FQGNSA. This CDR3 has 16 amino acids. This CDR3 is CASSLAPGSGDQPQHF. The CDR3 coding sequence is TGTGCCAGCAGCTTAGCGCCCGGGTCAGGGGACCAGCCCCAGCATTTT. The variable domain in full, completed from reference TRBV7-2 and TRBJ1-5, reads GAGVSQSPSNKVTEKGKDVELRCDPISGHTALYWYRQSLGQGLEFLIYFQGNSAPDKSGLPSDRFSAERTGGSVSTLTIQRTQQEDSAVYLCASSLAPGSGDQPQHFGDGTRLSIL.

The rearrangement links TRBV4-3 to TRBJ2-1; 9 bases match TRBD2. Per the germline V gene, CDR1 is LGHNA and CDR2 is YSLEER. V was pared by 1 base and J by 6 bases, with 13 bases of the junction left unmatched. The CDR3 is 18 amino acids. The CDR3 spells CASSQVPPPTSGGNEQFF. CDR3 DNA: TGCGCCAGCAGCCAAGTCCCCCCCCCGACTAGCGGCGGCAATGAGCAGTTCTTC.

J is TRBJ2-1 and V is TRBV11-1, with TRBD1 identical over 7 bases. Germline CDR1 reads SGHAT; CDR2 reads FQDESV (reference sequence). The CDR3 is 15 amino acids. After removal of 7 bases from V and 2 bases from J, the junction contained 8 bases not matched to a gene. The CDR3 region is CASIQDRKTYNEQFF. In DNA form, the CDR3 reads TGTGCCAGCATCCAGGACAGGAAAACCTACAATGAGCAGTTCTTC. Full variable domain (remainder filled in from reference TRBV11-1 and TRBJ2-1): EAEVAQSPRYKITEKSQAVAFWCDPISGHATLYWYRQILGQGPELLVQFQDESVVDDSQLPKDRFSAERLKGVDSTLKIQPAELGDSAMYLCASIQDRKTYNEQFFGPGTRLTVL.

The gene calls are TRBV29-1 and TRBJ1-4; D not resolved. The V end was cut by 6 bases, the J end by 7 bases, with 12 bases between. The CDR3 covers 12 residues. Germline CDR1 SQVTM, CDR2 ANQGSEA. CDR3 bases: TGCAGCGTCCTCGGGATGAGTGAAAAACTGTTTTTT. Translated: CSVLGMSEKLFF.